Below are 7 T cell receptor beta chains sequenced from a single sample in a study of shared clonotypes between healthy human individuals. Data came from immunoSEQ multiplex PCR; TCRdb stores just in-frame clones and leaves some out. The data hold about 2,500,000 clones, with around nine tenths observed a single time. The sequencing input was naive CD4+ T cells sorted from blood. The subset here: CD45RA+ positively selected. Every receptor here comes from a man aged 18 to 29 in good health.

About this clone: Other nucleotide sequences from this sample produce the same CDR3. The rearrangement joins TRBV5-1 to TRBJ1-6, with D maybe TRBD1 (6 bases). The germline V gene encodes CDR1 SGHRS and CDR2 YFSETQ. V was shortened by 0 bases and J by 4 bases, with 8 bases between the two germline ends. This CDR3 comprises 15 residues. The CDR3 DNA reads as TGCGCCAGCAGCTTGGAAGGGGGTTATAATTCACCCCTCCACTTT. Residues: CASSLEGGYNSPLHF.

This clone was picked up one time. The J gene is TRBJ1-2, the V gene TRBV21-1; the table's D call, TRBD1, has no DNA check behind it. TRBV21-1 is recorded as a pseudogene. CDR3 length equals 17 residues. In DNA, the CDR3 is TGTGCCAGCAGCAAAAGGGACACCTCCGAGGGACACTATGGCTACACCTTC. Residues: CASSKRDTSEGHYGYTF.

The chain combines TRBV19 with TRBJ1-5; TRBD1 matches at 8 bases. Germline CDR1 reads LNHDA; CDR2 reads SQIVND (reference sequence). The V segment lost 3 bases and the J segment 9 bases; nucleotides outside the gene matches: 7. The CDR3 loop spans 14 amino acids. Here the CDR3 DNA reads TGTGCCAGTAGTATCGGACAGGGAAAGGGGCCCCAGCATTTT. Translating gives CASSIGQGKGPQHF.

This clone was recorded once. V is TRBV4-3 and J is TRBJ2-1, with 16 bases fitting TRBD2. J lost 1 base, V lost 4 bases, and 10 bases had no gene match. Looked up from germline, CDR1 is LGHNA and CDR2 is YSLEER. The CDR3 has 20 amino acids. The CDR3 sequence: CASSRGGLAGGYKSYNEQFF. The DNA of the CDR3 is TGCGCCAGCAGCCGAGGGGGACTAGCGGGAGGGTATAAGTCCTACAATGAGCAGTTCTTC.

This chain's CDR3 is CASSDPPGGAYEQYF. In DNA, the CDR3 is TGTGCCAGCAGTGACCCCCCGGGGGGAGCCTACGAGCAGTACTTC. The chain recombines TRBV6-1 with TRBJ2-7; 7 nucleotides match TRBD2. This CDR3 region has 15 residues. Trimming removed 3 bases from V and 2 bases from J; junction bases left unmatched: 7. Germline assignment: CDR1 MNHNS and CDR2 SASEGT.

On this clone itself: Other DNA sequences within the sample encode an identical CDR3. CDR3 protein: CASSEWGIGTEAFF. CDR3 nucleotides: TGTGCCAGCAGTGAATGGGGAATCGGAACTGAAGCTTTCTTT. This chain joins TRBV2 and TRBJ1-1, with D unresolved. The CDR3 is 14 amino acids. The germline CDR1 and CDR2 sequences are SNHLY and FYNNEI. Trimming removed 2 bases at V and 5 bases at J, with 12 bases between.

As DNA, the CDR3 is TGTGCCAGCAGCTTAGCGACGGCCTACTATGGCTACACCTTC. Protein product: CASSLATAYYGYTF. This sequence joins TRBV7-2 and TRBJ1-2; D ambiguous. CDR3 length: 14 residues. The ends were cut back, 0 bases at V and 3 bases at J, with 8 bases in the middle. The germline gives CDR1 SGHTA, CDR2 FQGNSA.